Sequencing of this T cell receptor (beta chain) was carried out in a study of blood T cell repertoires in COVID-19. At the level of the study: Whether acute or convalescent, the COVID-19 samples came from the United States, Italy and Spain. PBMCs, B-cell-depleted T cells, or T cells provided the cDNA or gDNA that made up the material.

In the study's own analysis: Reference gene primer amplification gave nucleated cell count estimates. Sequencing used immunoSEQ multiplex PCR; TCRdb keeps in-frame clones, though not all of them. That table gives V, J and clone size, and the DNA gave D and trimming. The sample yields some 80,000 clones, roughly nine tenths seen once. This clone showed up just a few times. Germline loops: CDR1 SEHNR, CDR2 FQNEAQ (reference sequence). There are 17 residues in the CDR3. The V and J ends lost 4 bases and 3 bases, in that order; junction bases with no gene match: 9. This TCR derives from a woman between 50 and 59 years old with active or convalescent COVID-19. This chain connects TRBV7-9 to TRBJ1-4; 9 bases match TRBD1. Sequenced material: peripheral blood. CDR3 sequence: CASSSRDRVGPNEKLFF. Written as DNA, the CDR3 is TGTGCCAGCAGCTCCCGGGACAGGGTGGGACCTAATGAAAAACTGTTTTTT.